Here is one TCR beta chain with its context. Per the authors' pipeline: Quantification of nucleated cells was approximated via reference gene primer amplification. The method was immunoSEQ multiplex PCR; TCRdb's version includes in-frame clones alone and lacks a portion of them. V and J calls and clone size are given by that table; D and trimming were obtained from the DNA. Among roughly 320,000 clones listed, 90% were seen once. This record belongs to a study of blood T cell repertoires in COVID-19. Ages ranged from about 18 to 89 years, with residence in about two dozen US areas. Grouping used clinical history reported by participants in a survey and questionnaire. Germline loops: CDR1 LGHNT, CDR2 FRNRAP. The CDR3 length is 14 residues. Losses at the gene ends were 1 base for V and 6 bases for J; bases not matched to a gene: 2.

Sequences were obtained from PBMCs or T cells enriched from blood (not recorded which). The chain combines TRBV12-5 with TRBJ2-2; TRBD1 agrees at 7 bases. This clonotype originated in a woman aged 25 to 45 who had been exposed to COVID-19. The CDR3 nucleotides read TGTGCTAGTGGTTTGGGAGACAGGGCCGGGGAGCTGTTTTTT. Amino acids: CASGLGDRAGELFF.